The following is a T cell receptor (beta chain) sequence with its context. Produced via immunoSEQ multiplex PCR; TCRdb's table is partial and in-frame only. The sample consists of 100,000 to 120,000 clones, 85% to 95% of them appearing once. This record belongs to a study of T cells after somatic rescue of genetic block. The CDR3 has 14 amino acids. CDR1 is MRHNA, CDR2 SNTAGT, per germline. The germline V and J ends were trimmed by 4 bases and 5 bases, with 12 bases remaining between them. This TCR was recovered from a woman aged 18-30 years. The specimen sequenced was peripheral blood mononuclear cells (PBMCs). This sequence joins TRBV6-4 and TRBJ2-1, with a weak D call TRBD2 (6 bases). In DNA, the CDR3 is TGTGCCAGCAGTGTCGAGGGGACTCACAATGAGCAGTTCTTC. Protein sequence: CASSVEGTHNEQFF.